This T cell receptor (beta chain) was recovered during a study of PD-L1 blockade in urothelial cancer. Noted time point: pretreatment peripheral blood. Profiling relied on immunoSEQ multiplex PCR, and the TCRdb table lists in-frame clones only, not all of them. The repertoire includes 100,000 to 150,000 clones, roughly 83% of them detected once, and 2.5% to 4% sits in the top ten. Overall study findings and caveats: By 3 weeks, tumor-associated blood clones had expanded more in durable-benefit patients.

In the case of this clone: Its antigen remains unknown.

This clonotype was obtained from a man between 45 and 60 years old with urothelial cancer. The source was PBMCs, collected around atezolizumab (anti-PD-L1) treatment.

The CDR3 DNA follows: TGTGCCAGCAGTTCATCCGGGACAGGGGGCTTTGGCTACACCTTC. Amino acids: CASSSSGTGGFGYTF. The chain uses TRBV28 and TRBJ1-2, with TRBD1 matching over 12 bases. With 4 bases clipped from V and 7 bases from J, the junction kept 7 bases outside the gene matches. Germline assignment: CDR1 MDHEN and CDR2 SYDVKM. The CDR3 has 15 amino acids.